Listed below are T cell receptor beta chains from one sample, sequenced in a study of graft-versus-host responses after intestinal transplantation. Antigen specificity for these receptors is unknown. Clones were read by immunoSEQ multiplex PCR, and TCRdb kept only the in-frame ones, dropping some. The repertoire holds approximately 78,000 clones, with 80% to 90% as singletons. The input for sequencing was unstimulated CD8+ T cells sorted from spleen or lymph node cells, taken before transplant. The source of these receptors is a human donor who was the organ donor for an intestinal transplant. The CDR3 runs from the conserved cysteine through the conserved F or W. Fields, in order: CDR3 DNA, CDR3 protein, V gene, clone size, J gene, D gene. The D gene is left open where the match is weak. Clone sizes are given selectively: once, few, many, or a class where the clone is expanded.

CDR3nt: TGTGCCAGCAGCCAAGATACATCGGAGAACTACGAGCAGTACTTC
CDR3aa: CASSQDTSENYEQYF
v_gene: TRBV4-2
abundance: NA
j_gene: TRBJ2-7
d_gene: NA

CDR3nt: TGTGCCAGCAGTTTGAGGAGATATAGCAATCAGCCCCAGCATTTT
CDR3aa: CASSLRRYSNQPQHF
v_gene: TRBV28
abundance: NA
j_gene: TRBJ1-5
d_gene: NA

CDR3nt: TGTGCCAGCAGCTTGTGGATGGTTCGGAATCAGCCCCAGCATTTT
CDR3aa: CASSLWMVRNQPQHF
v_gene: TRBV5-6
abundance: NA
j_gene: TRBJ1-5
d_gene: NA

CDR3nt: TGTGCCAGTAATCGAATAGGGCTGCCTCATTCACCCCTCCACTTT
CDR3aa: CASNRIGLPHSPLHF
v_gene: TRBV19
abundance: NA
j_gene: TRBJ1-6
d_gene: NA

CDR3nt: TGCGCCAGCAGCCAAAATCAGAGACAGGGGTTACTGGGCGAGCAGTACTTC
CDR3aa: CASSQNQRQGLLGEQYF
v_gene: TRBV4-1
abundance: NA
j_gene: TRBJ2-7
d_gene: TRBD1

CDR3nt: TGTGCCAGCAGTGAAAAGGGAGGCACCGGGGAGCTGTTTTTT
CDR3aa: CASSEKGGTGELFF
v_gene: TRBV6-4
abundance: NA
j_gene: TRBJ2-2
d_gene: NA

CDR3nt: TGTGCCAGCAGCCAAGAAGTTAACACCGCACGCTCCGGGGAGCTGTTTTTT
CDR3aa: CASSQEVNTARSGELFF
v_gene: TRBV7-9
abundance: NA
j_gene: TRBJ2-2
d_gene: NA

CDR3nt: TGTGCCTGGAGTCCCCCGTATGCTAGCGGGAGCTACGAGCAGTACTTC
CDR3aa: CAWSPPYASGSYEQYF
v_gene: TRBV30
abundance: NA
j_gene: TRBJ2-7
d_gene: TRBD2

CDR3nt: TGTGCCAGCAGCTTAGACAGGGGGAACACTGAAGCTTTCTTT
CDR3aa: CASSLDRGNTEAFF
v_gene: TRBV7-3
abundance: NA
j_gene: TRBJ1-1
d_gene: TRBD1

CDR3nt: TGTGCCAGCAGTGACCCGACTGGGATGCAAGAGACCCAGTACTTC
CDR3aa: CASSDPTGMQETQYF
v_gene: TRBV6-4
abundance: few
j_gene: TRBJ2-5
d_gene: NA

CDR3nt: TGTGCCAGCAAGGACAGGGGCTACAATGAGCAGTTCTTC
CDR3aa: CASKDRGYNEQFF
v_gene: TRBV2
abundance: NA
j_gene: TRBJ2-1
d_gene: TRBD1

CDR3nt: TGCGCCAGCAGCCAAGGCGCCTCGGTAGGGGTAGGGGCTTTCTTT
CDR3aa: CASSQGASVGVGAFF
v_gene: TRBV4-1
abundance: once
j_gene: TRBJ1-1
d_gene: NA

CDR3nt: TGTGCCAGCAGTGACTCACAGAACACTGAAGCTTTCTTT
CDR3aa: CASSDSQNTEAFF
v_gene: TRBV6-4
abundance: few
j_gene: TRBJ1-1
d_gene: NA

CDR3nt: TGTGCCAGCAGTGAGACTAGCGGGGGGTACTACGAGCAGTACTTC
CDR3aa: CASSETSGGYYEQYF
v_gene: TRBV6-1
abundance: NA
j_gene: TRBJ2-7
d_gene: TRBD2

CDR3nt: TGTGCCAGCAGCGTAGCCCAGGGTAACTACGAGCAGTACTTC
CDR3aa: CASSVAQGNYEQYF
v_gene: TRBV9
abundance: NA
j_gene: TRBJ2-7
d_gene: NA

CDR3nt: TGTGCCAGCAGCGGACCCTATGGGGGGGATGGCTACACCTTC
CDR3aa: CASSGPYGGDGYTF
v_gene: TRBV9
abundance: NA
j_gene: TRBJ1-2
d_gene: NA

CDR3nt: TGTGCCAGCAGCCCCTCAGGACAGGCGGATGAGCAGTTCTTC
CDR3aa: CASSPSGQADEQFF
v_gene: TRBV7-7
abundance: NA
j_gene: TRBJ2-1
d_gene: TRBD1

CDR3nt: TGTGCCAGCAGCGTAGCCCCAAATCCTAGCGGGGGGGCCAAAAATGAGCAGTTCTTC
CDR3aa: CASSVAPNPSGGAKNEQFF
v_gene: TRBV9
abundance: NA
j_gene: TRBJ2-1
d_gene: TRBD2

CDR3nt: TGTGCCAGCAGTTTAAGGGACAGAGCTAACTATGGCTACACCTTC
CDR3aa: CASSLRDRANYGYTF
v_gene: TRBV28
abundance: NA
j_gene: TRBJ1-2
d_gene: TRBD1

CDR3nt: TGTGCCAGCAGCGTCTCGCACAGGGGCCCGGACTATGGCTACACCTTC
CDR3aa: CASSVSHRGPDYGYTF
v_gene: TRBV9
abundance: few
j_gene: TRBJ1-2
d_gene: TRBD1

CDR3nt: TGTGCCAGCAGATCACCGGGGTCCTACGAGCAGTACTTC
CDR3aa: CASRSPGSYEQYF
v_gene: TRBV28
abundance: NA
j_gene: TRBJ2-7
d_gene: NA

CDR3nt: TGTGCCAGCAGCCACCAAAGTAAGGGCTTGAGGAACACTGAAGCTTTCTTT
CDR3aa: CASSHQSKGLRNTEAFF
v_gene: TRBV4-2
abundance: NA
j_gene: TRBJ1-1
d_gene: NA

CDR3nt: TGTGCCAGCAGCTTCCAAGTGAACACTGAAGCTTTCTTT
CDR3aa: CASSFQVNTEAFF
v_gene: TRBV7-8
abundance: NA
j_gene: TRBJ1-1
d_gene: NA

CDR3nt: TGTGCCAGCAGTCCCGGACAGGCCAATTATAATTCACCCCTCCACTTT
CDR3aa: CASSPGQANYNSPLHF
v_gene: TRBV5-6
abundance: NA
j_gene: TRBJ1-6
d_gene: TRBD1

CDR3nt: TGTGCCAGTTCCCCAGGCGGGGGTCCAGATACGCAGTATTTT
CDR3aa: CASSPGGGPDTQYF
v_gene: TRBV7-7
abundance: NA
j_gene: TRBJ2-3
d_gene: TRBD2

CDR3nt: TGCAGCGTGGTGAAGTGGGAGACCCAGTACTTC
CDR3aa: CSVVKWETQYF
v_gene: TRBV29-1
abundance: NA
j_gene: TRBJ2-5
d_gene: NA

CDR3nt: TGTGCCAGCAGCCAGACTAGCGGGGGGGCCTATGAGCAGTTCTTC
CDR3aa: CASSQTSGGAYEQFF
v_gene: TRBV6-5
abundance: NA
j_gene: TRBJ2-1
d_gene: TRBD2

CDR3nt: TGTGCCAGCAGCCAATACCAGGGGGCACGTGGCTACACCTTC
CDR3aa: CASSQYQGARGYTF
v_gene: TRBV14
abundance: NA
j_gene: TRBJ1-2
d_gene: TRBD1